These T cell receptor beta chains were read from a single sample in a study of T cells in Graves' hyperthyroidism and ophthalmopathy. TCRdb recomputed calls from the multiplex PCR reads with MiXCR, one row per CDR3 protein. The repertoire consists of about 400,000 distinct CDR3 sequences, with under 15% occurring once and the leading ten covering about 31%. The specimen sequenced was blood. These receptors all stem from a woman aged 25 to 45 with Graves' hyperthyroidism. Both conserved end residues are part of each CDR3. A D gene is named only where the DNA matches it firmly. Only part of the rows carry a size: once, few, many, or a class if the clone is expanded.

v_call: TRBV11-2; d_call: TRBD1; j_call: TRBJ1-5; clone_size: .; cdr3_nt: TGTGCCAGCAGCTTAAGGACAGGGGGACCAAATCAGCCCCAGCATTTT; cdr3_aa: CASSLRTGGPNQPQHF
v_call: TRBV30; d_call: TRBD1; j_call: TRBJ2-1; clone_size: .; cdr3_nt: TGTGCCTTGTCGGAAGGATCGGGACAGGGTTACAATGAGCAGTTCTTC; cdr3_aa: CALSEGSGQGYNEQFF
v_call: TRBV10-3; d_call: TRBD1; j_call: TRBJ1-1; clone_size: many; cdr3_nt: TGTGCCATCACCGGATCGGGACAGCCGAACACTGAAGCTTTCTTT; cdr3_aa: CAITGSGQPNTEAFF
v_call: TRBV5-1; d_call: .; j_call: TRBJ1-1; clone_size: .; cdr3_nt: TGCGCCAGCAGCTTGGGGGGAGGGACGAACACTGAAGCTTTCTTT; cdr3_aa: CASSLGGGTNTEAFF
v_call: TRBV29-1; d_call: .; j_call: TRBJ2-5; clone_size: .; cdr3_nt: TGCAGCGTGCAGGAGACCCAGTACTTC; cdr3_aa: CSVQETQYF
v_call: TRBV7-9; d_call: .; j_call: TRBJ2-3; clone_size: many; cdr3_nt: TGTGCCAGCAGCATCAACAGGGACACAGATACGCAGTATTTT; cdr3_aa: CASSINRDTDTQYF
v_call: TRBV2; d_call: .; j_call: TRBJ2-1; clone_size: many; cdr3_nt: TGTGCCAGCAGCGCCGGGACTCCCATTGAGCAGTTCTTC; cdr3_aa: CASSAGTPIEQFF
v_call: TRBV30; d_call: .; j_call: TRBJ2-3; clone_size: many; cdr3_nt: TGTGCCTGGAGTGTACTTGACGTTGCCACAGATACGCAGTATTTT; cdr3_aa: CAWSVLDVATDTQYF
v_call: TRBV6-1; d_call: TRBD1; j_call: TRBJ1-5; clone_size: many; cdr3_nt: TGTGCCAGCAGTGACCCGGGACAGCGGGGGAATCAGCCCCAGCATTTT; cdr3_aa: CASSDPGQRGNQPQHF
v_call: TRBV24-1; d_call: TRBD1; j_call: TRBJ1-2; clone_size: few; cdr3_nt: TGTGCCACCAGTGACCCAGGACAGGGCTATGGCTACACCTTC; cdr3_aa: CATSDPGQGYGYTF
v_call: TRBV20-1; d_call: .; j_call: TRBJ2-7; clone_size: many; cdr3_nt: TGCAGTGCTCCGGGGTACAGCTCCTACGAGCAGTACTTC; cdr3_aa: CSAPGYSSYEQYF
v_call: TRBV2; d_call: .; j_call: TRBJ2-7; clone_size: many; cdr3_nt: TGTGCCAGCAGTGCTAAGTCCTACGGGATTAACTCCGGCGAGCAGTACTTC; cdr3_aa: CASSAKSYGINSGEQYF
v_call: TRBV24-1; d_call: TRBD2; j_call: TRBJ2-7; clone_size: few; cdr3_nt: TGTGCCACCAGTGAAGGACTAGCGGGGCTTGGGGAGCAGTACTTC; cdr3_aa: CATSEGLAGLGEQYF
v_call: TRBV5-1; d_call: .; j_call: TRBJ2-3; clone_size: .; cdr3_nt: TGCGCCAGCAAGCCCCCCGGGGGCGAAATCACAGATACGCAGTATTTT; cdr3_aa: CASKPPGGEITDTQYF
v_call: TRBV19; d_call: .; j_call: TRBJ2-5; clone_size: .; cdr3_nt: TGTGCCAGTAGTATAGCTGGGCAGGTAGAGACCCAGTACTTC; cdr3_aa: CASSIAGQVETQYF
v_call: TRBV19; d_call: .; j_call: TRBJ2-6; clone_size: .; cdr3_nt: TGTGCCAGTAGTCCGGGGCAGGGTAACGGGGCCAACGTCCTGACTTTC; cdr3_aa: CASSPGQGNGANVLTF
v_call: TRBV20-1; d_call: .; j_call: TRBJ2-5; clone_size: few; cdr3_nt: TGCAGTGCCCCGAGTAAAGGGGCCCAGTACTTC; cdr3_aa: CSAPSKGAQYF
v_call: TRBV7-9; d_call: TRBD2; j_call: TRBJ2-2; clone_size: few; cdr3_nt: TGTGCCAGCAGCTTAGAGCGGGAGCGAGGGGAGCTGTTTTTT; cdr3_aa: CASSLERERGELFF
v_call: TRBV5-1; d_call: .; j_call: TRBJ1-2; clone_size: few; cdr3_nt: TGCGCCAGCAGCGATGGTAGTTTAACGTCGGGTGGCTACACCTTC; cdr3_aa: CASSDGSLTSGGYTF
v_call: TRBV6-1; d_call: .; j_call: TRBJ1-3; clone_size: few; cdr3_nt: TGTGCCAGCAGTGAATTTGAGGGGACTGGAAACACCATATATTTT; cdr3_aa: CASSEFEGTGNTIYF
v_call: TRBV15; d_call: TRBD1; j_call: TRBJ2-3; clone_size: many; cdr3_nt: TGTGCCACCAGCGGCCAAACAGGGGTATGGAGCACAGATACGCAGTATTTT; cdr3_aa: CATSGQTGVWSTDTQYF
v_call: TRBV27; d_call: .; j_call: TRBJ1-2; clone_size: many; cdr3_nt: TGTGCCAGCACCTCGATCGGCGGGCCTAACTATGGCTACACCTTC; cdr3_aa: CASTSIGGPNYGYTF
v_call: TRBV2; d_call: .; j_call: TRBJ1-1; clone_size: many; cdr3_nt: TGTGCCAGCAGTCTTGTCACAAACACTGAAGCTTTCTTT; cdr3_aa: CASSLVTNTEAFF
v_call: TRBV27; d_call: .; j_call: TRBJ2-7; clone_size: once; cdr3_nt: TGTGCCAGCAGTTTAAGGGGGTTGGGCTACGAGCAGTACTTC; cdr3_aa: CASSLRGLGYEQYF
v_call: TRBV11-2; d_call: .; j_call: TRBJ2-1; clone_size: many; cdr3_nt: TGTGCCAGCAGCGCAAGCACAGGGACCATACCCTACAATGAGCAGTTCTTC; cdr3_aa: CASSASTGTIPYNEQFF
v_call: TRBV6-5; d_call: .; j_call: TRBJ1-4; clone_size: few; cdr3_nt: TGTGCCAGCAGTTACTCGTTTACGGGTAGTGAAAAACTGTTTTTT; cdr3_aa: CASSYSFTGSEKLFF
v_call: TRBV5-1; d_call: .; j_call: TRBJ2-5; clone_size: many; cdr3_nt: TGCGCCAGCAGCTTGGCCACTAGGAGTGAGACCCAGTACTTC; cdr3_aa: CASSLATRSETQYF
v_call: TRBV3-1; d_call: TRBD2; j_call: TRBJ2-5; clone_size: many; cdr3_nt: TGTGCCAGCACCCCCGGCGGGAGTGGGACCCAGTACTTC; cdr3_aa: CASTPGGSGTQYF
v_call: TRBV28; d_call: .; j_call: TRBJ2-7; clone_size: many; cdr3_nt: TGTGCCAGCACCTCATTGACAGGTTCTTACGAGCAGTACTTC; cdr3_aa: CASTSLTGSYEQYF
v_call: TRBV9; d_call: .; j_call: TRBJ1-1; clone_size: .; cdr3_nt: TGTGCCAGCAGCGGTGAAGGGGGGGCGAGCACTGAAGCTTTCTTT; cdr3_aa: CASSGEGGASTEAFF
v_call: TRBV20-1; d_call: .; j_call: TRBJ2-7; clone_size: many; cdr3_nt: TGCAGTGCTAGAGAGGGGGGAAACTCCTACGAGCAGTACTTC; cdr3_aa: CSAREGGNSYEQYF
v_call: TRBV29-1; d_call: .; j_call: TRBJ1-2; clone_size: few; cdr3_nt: TGCAGCGTTGAAGATGGGTCGGGTTATGGCTACACCTTC; cdr3_aa: CSVEDGSGYGYTF
v_call: TRBV2; d_call: TRBD2; j_call: TRBJ2-5; clone_size: many; cdr3_nt: TGTGCCAGCAGGCTAGCGGGAGTTGATGGGGAGACCCAGTACTTC; cdr3_aa: CASRLAGVDGETQYF
v_call: TRBV5-1; d_call: .; j_call: TRBJ1-4; clone_size: .; cdr3_nt: TGCGCCAGCAGCAAAGGACAGCAAAATGAAAAACTGTTTTTT; cdr3_aa: CASSKGQQNEKLFF
v_call: TRBV5-1; d_call: .; j_call: TRBJ2-5; clone_size: .; cdr3_nt: TGCGCGAGCAGAAGGGCGGGCCCTCAAGAGACCCAGTACTTC; cdr3_aa: CASRRAGPQETQYF
v_call: TRBV10-3; d_call: TRBD2; j_call: TRBJ2-7; clone_size: .; cdr3_nt: TGTGCCATCCATAGCGGGAGAGACGACGAGCAGTACTTC; cdr3_aa: CAIHSGRDDEQYF
v_call: TRBV28; d_call: .; j_call: TRBJ1-1; clone_size: many; cdr3_nt: TGTGCCACCCTCGGTCCGGGACGGTTTGAAGCTTTCTTT; cdr3_aa: CATLGPGRFEAFF
v_call: TRBV7-2; d_call: .; j_call: TRBJ2-5; clone_size: few; cdr3_nt: TGTGCCAGCAGTAACATGTTCCAAGAGACCCAGTACTTC; cdr3_aa: CASSNMFQETQYF
v_call: TRBV10-2; d_call: .; j_call: TRBJ1-5; clone_size: .; cdr3_nt: TGCGCCAGCAGTGATGATGGATCGGGCAATCAGCCCCAGCATTTT; cdr3_aa: CASSDDGSGNQPQHF
v_call: TRBV7-9; d_call: TRBD2; j_call: TRBJ2-5; clone_size: few; cdr3_nt: TGTGCCAGCAGCTTTAGCGGGAGGGCCGAGGAGACCCAGTACTTC; cdr3_aa: CASSFSGRAEETQYF
v_call: TRBV10-3; d_call: .; j_call: TRBJ2-7; clone_size: many; cdr3_nt: TGTGCCATCTCCTCCGTGAACTACGAGCAGTACTTC; cdr3_aa: CAISSVNYEQYF
v_call: TRBV20-1; d_call: .; j_call: TRBJ2-7; clone_size: many; cdr3_nt: TGCAGTGCTAGATGGGTAGGGGATTACGAGCAGTACTTC; cdr3_aa: CSARWVGDYEQYF
v_call: TRBV4-1; d_call: TRBD2; j_call: TRBJ2-3; clone_size: .; cdr3_nt: TGCGCCAGCAGCCTAGCGGGGAGACTTCGCACAGATACGCAGTATTTT; cdr3_aa: CASSLAGRLRTDTQYF
v_call: TRBV11-2; d_call: TRBD1; j_call: TRBJ2-7; clone_size: many; cdr3_nt: TGTGCCAGCACCTGGGGGGACAGGGTGTATCAAACCTCCTACGAGCAGTACTTC; cdr3_aa: CASTWGDRVYQTSYEQYF
v_call: TRBV27; d_call: .; j_call: TRBJ2-2; clone_size: .; cdr3_nt: TGTGCCAGCAGCCGGATCATGGGTCCCGGGGAGCTGTTTTTT; cdr3_aa: CASSRIMGPGELFF
v_call: TRBV3-1; d_call: .; j_call: TRBJ2-7; clone_size: many; cdr3_nt: TGTGCCAGCAGCATCCCTGGGGGGATCAACGAGCAGTACTTC; cdr3_aa: CASSIPGGINEQYF
v_call: TRBV2; d_call: TRBD1; j_call: TRBJ2-5; clone_size: many; cdr3_nt: TGTGCCAGCATCGGGACAGAAGAGACCCAGTACTTC; cdr3_aa: CASIGTEETQYF
v_call: TRBV12-3/TRBV12-4; d_call: .; j_call: TRBJ2-4; clone_size: many; cdr3_nt: TGTGCCAGCAGCCTAATCCCACCCCCGGGAGTGACGGTAGTGGCCAAAAACATTCAGTACTTC; cdr3_aa: CASSLIPPPGVTVVAKNIQYF
v_call: TRBV5-6; d_call: .; j_call: TRBJ1-1; clone_size: many; cdr3_nt: TGTGCCAGCAGCTTGGGTGGCGCTTACACTGAAGCTTTCTTT; cdr3_aa: CASSLGGAYTEAFF
v_call: TRBV12-3/TRBV12-4; d_call: TRBD2; j_call: TRBJ2-1; clone_size: many; cdr3_nt: TGTGCCAGCAGTCCAAGAGCGGGAGGGACCTCCTCCTACAATGAGCAGTTCTTC; cdr3_aa: CASSPRAGGTSSYNEQFF
v_call: TRBV7-3; d_call: .; j_call: TRBJ1-2; clone_size: .; cdr3_nt: .; cdr3_aa: CASSSAVGVGSLTF
v_call: TRBV5-1; d_call: .; j_call: TRBJ2-3; clone_size: few; cdr3_nt: TGCGCCAGCAGCAAGACCTCCGGGACCACAGATACGCAGTATTTT; cdr3_aa: CASSKTSGTTDTQYF
v_call: TRBV12-3/TRBV12-4; d_call: TRBD2; j_call: TRBJ2-1; clone_size: many; cdr3_nt: TGTGCCAGCAGTACCGGACTAGCGGGTTACAATGAGCAGTTCTTC; cdr3_aa: CASSTGLAGYNEQFF
v_call: TRBV6-6; d_call: .; j_call: TRBJ2-1; clone_size: many; cdr3_nt: TGTGCCAGCAGTTACCCTGGGGTTTACGGCAATGAGCAGTTCTTC; cdr3_aa: CASSYPGVYGNEQFF